This T cell receptor beta chain derives from a study of T cell responses to AZD1222 COVID-19 vaccine. Study-wide points: Sampling captured repertoires only after the peak T cell response.

To note about this clone: What it recognizes is unknown.

Here immunoSEQ multiplex PCR was the method, and the copy in TCRdb shows in-frame clones only, minus some. This sample has about 160,000 clones, with over 75% found just once. V shed 7 bases and J 4 bases; nucleotides not matched to a gene: 8. CDR3 length: 15 residues. Looked up from germline, CDR1 is SGHNT and CDR2 is YYREEE (reference sequence). The receptor comes from an adult who received the AZD1222 COVID-19 vaccine. V and J are TRBV5-4 and TRBJ2-2; 9 bases line up with TRBD1. This sample comprised peripheral blood, obtained 28 days after the second AZD1222 dose. The CDR3 protein is CASRLGQGTTGELFF. The CDR3 nucleotides are TGTGCCAGCCGCCTCGGACAGGGGACCACCGGGGAGCTGTTTTTT.